This T cell receptor (beta chain) was sequenced for a study of cytomegalovirus exposure and HLA in healthy donors. PCR primers comprised 60 Vbeta and 13 Jbeta primers. Some clones are missing from TCRdb's copy, which holds only in-frame ones; the method was immunoSEQ multiplex PCR. The table gives approximately 110,000 clones; the top ten clones make up approximately 3.9% of it. The sample was PBMCs. The clonotype comes from a man aged 18 to 29 in good health and CMV-seronegative.

The chain's CDR3 is CASGQGTYEQYF. The CDR3 nucleotides are TGTGCCAGCGGACAGGGGACCTACGAGCAGTACTTC. The chain combines TRBV2 with TRBJ2-7; 9 bases are shared with TRBD1. This CDR3 is built from 12 residues. The J segment lost 2 bases and the V segment lost 8 bases, leaving 1 base of the junction unmatched. CDR1 is SNHLY, CDR2 FYNNEI, per germline.